Listed below are T cell receptor beta chains from one sample, sequenced in a study of shared clonotypes between healthy human individuals. Method: immunoSEQ multiplex PCR; TCRdb's copy keeps in-frame clones and lacks some. The table shows roughly 640,000 clones, with around 67% occurring only once. Sequenced: memory CD4+ T cells sorted from blood. The receptors were gathered from a woman aged 30 to 39 in good health. The CDR3 runs from the conserved cysteine through the conserved F or W. The order of the fields is V gene, CDR3 protein.

TRBV2,CASSVNRVTDTQYF
TRBV6-5,CASSYSSAGKKTQYF
TRBV19,CASISQALAGGPAHTGELFF
TRBV29-1,CSVESSQGNEQFF
TRBV6-1,CASSEVAGWTGELFF
TRBV10-2,CASSTGQNIQYF
TRBV6-5,CASSYVLGNTIYF
TRBV6-5,CASRADSYNSPLHF
TRBV28,CASSGALAYEQYF
TRBV7-2,CASSLRGTGYEQYF
TRBV19,CASSTGYQGASLGKLFF